Below, 28 T cell receptor beta chains from the same sample are listed, as sequenced in a study of molecular identifiers for immune sequencing clone quantification. TCRdb analysed the PCR reads with MiXCR anew, one entry per CDR3 protein. The sample contains about 510,000 distinct CDR3 sequences, roughly a fifth of which appear only once. The sample was naive CD8+ T cells from blood, with Jurkat cell RNA spiked in. Subset in this sample: FACS-sorted CD8+CD4-CCR7+CD45RA+ naive T cells. These receptors all come from a human donor in good health. Some libraries in this study had Jurkat cell RNA spiked in.

This clonotype was observed a handful of times. The chain joins TRBV11-2 to TRBJ2-1; D possibly corresponds to TRBD1 (6 bases). Per germline, CDR1 SGHAT and CDR2 FQNNGV. The CDR3 runs 14 residues. Trimming removed 3 bases from V and 7 bases from J, with 13 bases in between. The CDR3 nucleotides are TGTGCCAGCAGCTTGGTAGGGGGAAGGAATGAGCAGTTCTTC. The encoded protein is CASSLVGGRNEQFF.

Regarding this clonotype: A junction boundary mismatches the germline segment, possibly from a read error. The chain carries TRBV7-2 and TRBJ2-1; D gene unclear. The CDR3 loop spans 12 amino acids. In germline, CDR1 is SGHTA, CDR2 FQGNSA. The CDR3 nucleotides are TGTGCCAGCAGCCTGATCTCCGATGAGCAGCTCTTC. It specifies CASSLISDEQLF.

The V call is TRBV20-1, the J call TRBJ2-3; D possibly corresponds to TRBD1 (7 bases). V lost 6 bases to trimming and J lost 0 bases, with 19 bases between them. Germline V gene data show CDR1 as DFQATT and CDR2 as SNEGSKA (reference sequence). This CDR3 is 16 amino acids long. CDR3 sequence reads: CSAQGGLGGSTDTQYF. The CDR3 DNA follows: TGCAGTGCCCAGGGGGGCCTAGGCGGGAGCACAGATACGCAGTATTTT.

There are many counts of this clonotype. The chain is built from TRBV5-1 and TRBJ1-5, with D maybe TRBD1 (5 bases). CDR1 is SGHRS, CDR2 YFSETQ, per germline. The CDR3 has 15 residues. V was trimmed by 0 bases and J by 3 bases, leaving 10 bases between them. The CDR3 region has the DNA TGCGCCAGCAGCTTGGTAGGGGACCCCAATCAGCCCCAGCATTTT. Translated: CASSLVGDPNQPQHF.

This clonotype was observed a few times. The J gene is TRBJ2-5, the V gene TRBV2; D may be TRBD1 or TRBD2 (5 bases each). The CDR3 runs to 17 residues. Per the germline V gene, CDR1 is SNHLY and CDR2 is FYNNEI. Between the trimmed V and J ends, which lost 5 bases and 3 bases, there was a span of 22 bases. CDR3 DNA sequence: TGTGCCAGCAGTACCCCCCGGGACGGGCAATCGGAAGAGACCCAGTACTTC. The encoded protein is CASSTPRDGQSEETQYF.

This clonotype was recorded at least ten times. The chain recombines TRBV7-9 with TRBJ2-7; no clear D. CDR3 length: 13 amino acids. V was clipped by 2 bases and J by 5 bases, with 10 bases between them. CDR1 is SEHNR, CDR2 FQNEAQ, per germline (reference sequence). The CDR3 region is CASSLSPVNEQYF. Written as DNA, the CDR3 is TGTGCCAGCAGCTTAAGCCCCGTCAACGAGCAGTACTTC.

On this clonotype: One base away lies a much larger clone, so this may be a sequencing read error. This chain links TRBV30 with TRBJ2-3; weak D call: TRBD2 (7 bases). This CDR3 region has 14 residues. Germline CDR1 is GTSNPN and CDR2 is SVGIG (reference sequence). V lost 5 bases, J lost 0 bases, and 12 bases lay in between. The CDR3 loop is CAWEGGTSTDTQYF. CDR3 nucleotide sequence: TGTGCCTGGGAGGGGGGGACCAGCACAGATACGCAGTATTTT.

On this clonotype: A much more abundant neighbour one base away suggests this may be a read error. V and J are TRBV5-3 and TRBJ2-3; 7 nucleotides match TRBD1. TRBV5-3 is designated an ORF whose function remains uncertain. CDR3 length: 14 amino acids. The CDR3 is CASSSDRVGVAQYF. Here the CDR3 DNA reads TGTGCCAGCAGCTCTGACAGGGTAGGGGTGGCGCAGTATTTT.

This clonotype was seen a single time. A much larger clonotype is one base distant, so this may be a read error. The genes are TRBV7-3 and TRBJ2-5, with 8 bases matching TRBD2. Germline V gives CDR1 SGHTA, CDR2 FQGTGA. The CDR3 sequence is 16 residues long. The J segment lost 7 bases and the V segment lost 5 bases, leaving 15 bases of the junction unmatched. Written as DNA, the CDR3 is TGTGCCAGCAGCGGAGGGTACGGGGGGGCTTCAGGGACCCAGTACTTC. Translated, it gives CASSGGYGGASGTQYF.

On this clonotype: At one end the junction does not follow the germline gene, possibly because of a read error. The gene calls are TRBV24-1 and TRBJ2-1; D remains unclear. This CDR3 comprises 15 residues. Per the germline V gene, CDR1 is KGHDR and CDR2 is SFDVKD. The CDR3 sequence: CATSDLATPYNEQLF. In DNA, the CDR3 is TGTGCCACCAGTGATTTGGCGACGCCTTACAATGAGCAGCTCTTC.

This clonotype was seen a few times. The chain uses TRBV6-5 and TRBJ1-6, with D hard to call. The CDR3 has 16 residues. Germline CDR1 is MNHEY and CDR2 is SVGAGI. Trimming pared 2 bases from V and 4 bases from J, leaving 12 bases between. The CDR3, as DNA: TGTGCCAGCAGTTACCAGGTGGCCAGTTATAATTCACCCCTCCACTTT. It translates to CASSYQVASYNSPLHF.

This clonotype was detected only a few times. The rearrangement uses TRBV7-2 and TRBJ2-5; TRBD1 agrees at 10 bases. The V and J ends lost 3 bases and 5 bases, in that order; junction bases with no gene match: 3. This CDR3 spans 14 amino acids. Germline V gene lookup returns CDR1 SGHTA and CDR2 FQGNSA. For the CDR3, the DNA is TGTGCCAGCAGCTTGACAGGGGGCACGGAGACCCAGTACTTC. This codes for CASSLTGGTETQYF.

In its sample, this clonotype was seen a few times. The chain is built from TRBV19 and TRBJ2-7, with D tentatively TRBD1 (6 bases). The CDR3 covers 14 residues. V dropped 8 bases and J dropped 7 bases, with 21 bases sitting between them. In germline, CDR1 is LNHDA, CDR2 SQIVND (reference sequence). The CDR3 DNA follows: TGTGCCAGTGCCCCCGGACAGCTCCATGTAGAGCAGTACTTC. It encodes CASAPGQLHVEQYF.

Worth noting for this clonotype: This may come from a read error, since a much larger clone is one base off. This CDR3 is missing its conserved last phenylalanine or tryptophan, likely due to a read error. This chain joins TRBV28 and TRBJ2-7, with a weak D call TRBD2 (7 bases). Germline V gene lookup returns CDR1 MDHEN and CDR2 SYDVKM. V lost 7 bases and J 2 bases, leaving 18 bases between the germline ends. The CDR3 spans 15 residues. CDR3 sequence: CASTSRGREPYEQYS. Written as DNA, the CDR3 is TGTGCCAGCACCTCGAGGGGGAGGGAGCCCTACGAGCAGTACTCC.

This clonotype was observed many times. This chain links TRBV9 with TRBJ2-2; D might be TRBD1 (7 bases). The germline V and J ends were trimmed by 4 bases and 1 base, with 11 bases remaining between them. The CDR3 loop spans 15 amino acids. Germline-derived CDR1 and CDR2 are SGDLS and YYNGEE. As DNA, the CDR3 is TGTGCCAGCAGCCCGCGGGACAGGAACACCGGGGAGCTGTTTTTT. Its protein is CASSPRDRNTGELFF.

The genes are TRBV12-3 or TRBV12-4 and TRBJ1-1; 8 bases are shared with TRBD1. V lost 8 bases to trimming and J lost 3 bases; unmatched junction nucleotides: 14. This CDR3 has 16 residues. This CDR3 reads CASGLLPGGAHTEAFF. For the CDR3, the DNA is TGTGCCAGCGGACTGCTACCAGGGGGCGCACACACTGAAGCTTTCTTT.

In its sample, this clonotype was seen many times. The chain links TRBV7-9 to TRBJ2-6; D is ambiguous. The germline CDR1 and CDR2 sequences are SEHNR and FQNEAQ (reference sequence). This CDR3 comprises 14 residues. Trimming removed 2 bases at V and 2 bases at J, with 4 bases between. CDR3 sequence: CASSLLTGANVLTF. The CDR3 DNA reads TGTGCCAGCAGCTTATTAACTGGGGCCAACGTCCTGACTTTC. The full variable domain, rest sourced from reference TRBV7-9 and TRBJ2-6, is DTGVSQNPRHKITKRGQNVTFRCDPISEHNRLYWYRQTLGQGPEFLTYFQNEAQLEKSRLLSDRFSAERPKGSFSTLEIQRTEQGDSAMYLCASSLLTGANVLTFGAGSRLTVL.

Details on this clonotype: A much bigger clone sits one base away, suggesting this may be a read error. This sequence joins TRBV7-9 and TRBJ2-7; perhaps TRBD1 as D (6 bases). This CDR3 is built from 15 residues. Germline V gene data show CDR1 as SEHNR and CDR2 as FQNEAQ (reference sequence). V gave up 5 bases and J gave up 10 bases, with 24 bases separating them. CDR3 loop: CASSPNRDIPTKQYF. CDR3 bases: TGTGCCAGCAGCCCGAACCGGGACATCCCTACGAAACAGTACTTC.

Details on this clonotype: A much more abundant neighbour one base away suggests this may be a read error. The V gene is TRBV7-6, the J gene TRBJ2-2; D may be TRBD2 (6 bases). Trimming stripped 6 bases from V and 4 bases from J, with 12 bases between. This CDR3 has 14 amino acids. CDR1 and CDR2 (germline): SGHVS, FNYEAQ. DNA for the CDR3: TGTGCCAGCAGACAGACTAGGGTCACCGGGGAGCTGTTTTTT. This gives the protein CASRQTRVTGELFF.

Concerning this clonotype: A much more abundant neighbour one base away suggests this may be a read error. The chain employs TRBV7-9 and TRBJ2-7, with D possibly being TRBD1 (5 bases). This CDR3 region has 11 residues. Germline lookup yields CDR1 SEHNR and CDR2 FQNEAQ (reference sequence). The V end was cut by 11 bases, the J end by 4 bases, with 12 bases between. In nucleotides, the CDR3 is TGTGCCGGCACCGACAGTTACGAGCAGTACTTC. As protein: CAGTDSYEQYF.

Concerning this clonotype: A clone one base away is much larger, so this may be a read error. This sequence joins TRBV14 and TRBJ1-1; weak D call: TRBD1 (5 bases). The CDR3 has 16 residues. The germline V gene has CDR1 SGHDN and CDR2 FVKESK. Trimming removed 0 bases at V and 0 bases at J, with 11 bases between. CDR3 amino acids: CASSQEGLEMNTEAFF. Here the CDR3 DNA reads TGTGCCAGCAGCCAAGAGGGGCTCGAGATGAACACTGAAGCTTTCTTT. The full variable domain, in which reference TRBV14 and TRBJ1-1 provide the parts outside the CDR3, is EAGVTQFPSHSVIEKGQTVTLRCDPISGHDNLYWYRRVMGKEIKFLLHFVKESKQDESGMPNNRFLAERTGGTYSTLKVQPAELEDSGVYFCASSQEGLEMNTEAFFGQGTRLTVV.

The sample holds many counts of this clonotype. The chain combines TRBV28 with TRBJ2-7, with D unresolved. Per germline, CDR1 MDHEN and CDR2 SYDVKM. CDR3 length: 11 residues. Between the trimmed V and J ends, which lost 2 bases and 9 bases, there was a span of 8 bases. The CDR3 nucleotides read TGTGCCAGCAGTTTAGGGGTATGGCAGTACTTC. Translated: CASSLGVWQYF. Filled out from reference TRBV28 and TRBJ2-7, the complete variable domain reads DVKVTQSSRYLVKRTGEKVFLECVQDMDHENMFWYRQDPGLGLRLIYFSYDVKMKEKGDIPEGYSVSREKKERFSLILESASTNQTSMYLCASSLGVWQYFGPGTRLTVT.

The CDR3 sequence is CSARDSGSYNEQFF. CDR3 DNA sequence: TGCAGTGCTAGAGATTCAGGGTCCTACAATGAGCAGTTCTTC. The chain employs TRBV20-1 and TRBJ2-1, with D tentatively TRBD1 (5 bases). V shed 0 bases and J shed 1 base, with 7 bases lying between them. This CDR3 spans 14 amino acids. CDR1 is DFQATT, CDR2 SNEGSKA, per germline (reference sequence).

Many counts were recorded for this clonotype. The chain employs TRBV4-3 and TRBJ2-7; TRBD2 matches 7 bases. Losses at the gene ends were 4 bases for V and 3 bases for J; bases not matched to a gene: 9. Germline lookup yields CDR1 LGHNA and CDR2 YSLEER. This CDR3 spans 15 amino acids. The CDR3 nucleotides are TGCGCCAGCAGCCTGGACCCCGGACTAGGCTACGAGCAGTACTTC. The encoded protein is CASSLDPGLGYEQYF.

As concerns this clonotype: A much larger clone sits a single nucleotide away, making a read error possible. The chain employs TRBV7-6 and TRBJ1-2, with 9 bases identical to TRBD1. Germline-derived CDR1 and CDR2 are SGHVS and FNYEAQ. The CDR3 extends over 15 amino acids. The CDR3 DNA sequence: TGTGCCAGCAGCTTACGGGACAGGGCTCCCAGTGGCTACGCCTTC. Its protein product is CASSLRDRAPSGYAF.

Comment on this clonotype: A read error may account for a junction end that differs from germline. The chain carries TRBV9 and TRBJ2-7; D call uncertain. This CDR3 has 14 amino acids. The germline V gene encodes CDR1 SGDLS and CDR2 YYNGEE. CDR3 sequence reads: CASSTRINSYERYF. The CDR3 region has the DNA TGTGCCAGCAGCACGAGGATCAACTCCTACGAGCGGTACTTC.

This clonotype was detected ten times or more. The rearrangement joins TRBV4-3 to TRBJ1-1, with a possible D match to TRBD1 (5 bases). In germline, CDR1 is LGHNA, CDR2 YSLEER. The CDR3 has 15 amino acids. Trimming removed 4 bases at V and 3 bases at J, with 15 bases between. CDR3 DNA sequence: TGCGCCAGCAGCCCGGGCTCCGGGGGGTACACTGAAGCTTTCTTT. The encoded protein is CASSPGSGGYTEAFF.

At least ten counts were recorded for this clonotype. This chain joins TRBV4-3 and TRBJ1-1; 7 positions agree with TRBD1. The CDR3 contains 17 residues. The J segment lost 0 bases and the V segment lost 0 bases, leaving 7 bases of the junction unmatched. Germline CDR1 and CDR2: LGHNA and YSLEER. The CDR3 nucleotides read TGCGCCAGCAGCCAAGATCGAGCGGGACAGTTGAACACTGAAGCTTTCTTT. This encodes CASSQDRAGQLNTEAFF.